This T cell receptor beta chain was observed in a study of cytomegalovirus exposure and HLA in healthy donors. Healthy people donating bone marrow made up the donors. Donors had nominal health at sampling but likely had unrecorded immune exposures. Researchers ran the PCR with 60 Vbeta and 13 Jbeta primers. Sequencing was performed with immunoSEQ multiplex PCR; in TCRdb, only in-frame clones are kept and a portion is missing. The sample includes 200,000 or so clones, more than 80% of them seen just once. The CDR3 is 15 amino acids. Trimming cost V 5 bases and J 5 bases; bases outside gene matches: 6. Germline values: CDR1 SEHNR, CDR2 FQNEAQ (reference sequence).

The chain is built from TRBV7-9 and TRBJ1-6; 7 bases align to TRBD1. The sample was PBMCs. This sequence originates from a woman aged 45 to 65 in good health and CMV-seropositive. Here the CDR3 DNA reads TGTGCCAGCAGCCGATCCGGGACAGATAATTCACCCCTCCACTTT. Translated: CASSRSGTDNSPLHF.